This T cell receptor beta chain is drawn from a study of blood T cells in healthy people across ages. Study-wide results and limits: Age brought a roughly linear fall in TCR beta diversity measured per million T cells.

The V gene end was trimmed by 3 bases and the J gene end by 0 bases; junction bases not matched to a gene: 4. In germline, CDR1 is SQVTM, CDR2 ANQGSEA. There are 15 residues in the CDR3. This clonotype was detected a few times. Its antigen is not known. A second PCR, run for roughly 7 to 11 cycles, used a sample-barcoded 5' primer plus a J-beta primer mix. Each CDR3 protein gets one entry after TCRdb re-called the 5' RACE reads with MiXCR. This table holds about a million distinct CDR3 sequences, just over 50% found once. V is TRBV29-1 and J is TRBJ2-4; 8 bases are a match to TRBD1. The sequence came from a woman aged 60 to 75 in good health. The sample was blood. CDR3 amino acids: CSVEGGQVAKNIQYF. Written as DNA, the CDR3 is TGCAGCGTTGAGGGGGGACAGGTAGCCAAAAACATTCAGTACTTC.